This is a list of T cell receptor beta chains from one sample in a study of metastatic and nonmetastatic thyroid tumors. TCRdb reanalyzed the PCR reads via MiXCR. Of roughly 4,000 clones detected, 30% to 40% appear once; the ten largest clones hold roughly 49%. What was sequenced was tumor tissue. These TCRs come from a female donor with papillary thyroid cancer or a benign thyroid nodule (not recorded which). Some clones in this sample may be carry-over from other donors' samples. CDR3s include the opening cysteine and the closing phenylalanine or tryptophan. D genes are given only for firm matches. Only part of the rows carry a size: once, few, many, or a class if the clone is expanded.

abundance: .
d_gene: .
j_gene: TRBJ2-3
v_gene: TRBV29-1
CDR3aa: CSASPNWGSSTDTQYF
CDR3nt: TGCAGCGCATCTCCCAATTGGGGATCTAGCACAGATACGCAGTATTTT

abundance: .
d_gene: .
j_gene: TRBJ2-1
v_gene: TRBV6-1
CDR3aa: CASSRTGFGNEQFF
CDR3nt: TGTGCCAGCAGTCGGACTGGGTTTGGGAATGAGCAGTTCTTC

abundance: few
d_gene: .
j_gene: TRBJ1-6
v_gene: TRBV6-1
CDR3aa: CASSEVGQSPLHF
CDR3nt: TGTGCCAGCAGTGAGGTGGGGCAGTCACCCCTCCACTTT

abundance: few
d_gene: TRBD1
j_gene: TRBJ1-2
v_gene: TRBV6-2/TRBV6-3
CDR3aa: CASRTGSHGYTF
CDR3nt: TGTGCCAGCAGGACAGGGTCGCATGGCTACACCTTC

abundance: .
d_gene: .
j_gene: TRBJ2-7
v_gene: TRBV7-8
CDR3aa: CASSHRSRAAYEQYF
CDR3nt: TGTGCCAGCAGCCACAGGTCCCGAGCGGCCTACGAGCAGTACTTC

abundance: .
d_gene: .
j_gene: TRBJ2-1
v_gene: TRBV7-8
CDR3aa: CASSLVRDNEQFF
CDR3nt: TGTGCCAGCAGCTTAGTTCGGGACAATGAGCAGTTCTTC

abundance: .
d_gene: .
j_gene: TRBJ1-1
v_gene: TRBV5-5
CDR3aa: CASSFAQGNGAFF
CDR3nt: TGTGCCAGCAGCTTCGCACAGGGCAACGGAGCTTTCTTT

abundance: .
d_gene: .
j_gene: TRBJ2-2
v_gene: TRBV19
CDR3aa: CASSIKNTGELFF
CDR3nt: TGTGCCAGTAGTATAAAGAACACCGGGGAGCTGTTTTTT

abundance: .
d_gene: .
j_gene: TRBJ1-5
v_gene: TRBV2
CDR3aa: CASSEDGGNRPNQPQHF
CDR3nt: TGTGCCAGCAGTGAAGACGGCGGGAATCGCCCAAATCAGCCCCAGCATTTT

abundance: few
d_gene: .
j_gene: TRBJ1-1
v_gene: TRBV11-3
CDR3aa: CASSLGGTVTEAFF
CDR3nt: TGTGCCAGCAGCTTAGGGGGGACCGTTACTGAAGCTTTCTTT